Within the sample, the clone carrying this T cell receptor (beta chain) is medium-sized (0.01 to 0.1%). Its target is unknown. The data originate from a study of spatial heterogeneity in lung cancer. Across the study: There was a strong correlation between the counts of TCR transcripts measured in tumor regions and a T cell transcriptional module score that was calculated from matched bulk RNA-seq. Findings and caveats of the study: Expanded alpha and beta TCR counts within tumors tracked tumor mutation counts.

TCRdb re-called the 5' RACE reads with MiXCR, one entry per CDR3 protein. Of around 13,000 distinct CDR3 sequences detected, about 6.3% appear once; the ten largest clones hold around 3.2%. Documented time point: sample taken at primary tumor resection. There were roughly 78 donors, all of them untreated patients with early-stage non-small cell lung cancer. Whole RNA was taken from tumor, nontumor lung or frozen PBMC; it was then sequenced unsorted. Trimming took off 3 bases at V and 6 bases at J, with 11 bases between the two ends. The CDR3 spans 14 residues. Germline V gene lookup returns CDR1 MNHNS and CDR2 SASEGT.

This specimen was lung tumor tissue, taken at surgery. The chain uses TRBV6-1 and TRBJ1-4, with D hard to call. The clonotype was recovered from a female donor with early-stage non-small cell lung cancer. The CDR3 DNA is TGTGCCAGCAGTGAGCCCCCGATTTATGAAAAACTGTTTTTT. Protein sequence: CASSEPPIYEKLFF.